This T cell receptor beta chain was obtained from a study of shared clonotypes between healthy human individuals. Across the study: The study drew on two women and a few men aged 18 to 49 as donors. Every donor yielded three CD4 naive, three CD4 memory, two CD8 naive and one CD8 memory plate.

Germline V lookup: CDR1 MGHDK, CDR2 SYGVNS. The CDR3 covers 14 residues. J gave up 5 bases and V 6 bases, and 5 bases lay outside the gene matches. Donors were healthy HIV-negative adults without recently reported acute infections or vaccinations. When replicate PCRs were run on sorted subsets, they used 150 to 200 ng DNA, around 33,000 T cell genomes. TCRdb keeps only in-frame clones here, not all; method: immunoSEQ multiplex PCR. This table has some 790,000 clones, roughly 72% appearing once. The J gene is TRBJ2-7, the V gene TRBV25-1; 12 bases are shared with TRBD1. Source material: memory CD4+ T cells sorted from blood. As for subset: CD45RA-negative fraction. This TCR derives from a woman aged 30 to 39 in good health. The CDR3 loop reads CASREGTGGNEQYF. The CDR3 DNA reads TGTGCCAGCAGAGAAGGGACAGGGGGCAACGAGCAGTACTTC.